The subject of this entry is one T cell receptor beta chain. The antigen is unknown. The entry originates in a study of blood T cells in healthy people across ages. Alongside a J-beta primer mix, a sample-barcoded 5' primer served in a second PCR lasting roughly 7 to 11 cycles. Researchers report that a template-switch adaptor with 12 random nucleotides tagged each cDNA molecule. TCRdb itself ran the 5' RACE reads through MiXCR, one entry per CDR3 protein. This table holds approximately 1.5 million distinct CDR3 sequences, about 35% found once. Trimming pared 6 bases from V and 2 bases from J, leaving 14 bases between. The CDR3 contains 15 residues. Study results and limitations: Age showed a roughly linear inverse relationship with TCR beta diversity per million T cells.

The genes are TRBV12-3 or TRBV12-4 and TRBJ1-5, with D uncertain. The TCR was taken from a woman between 25 and 40 years old in good health. Sequencing was done on a sample of blood. The CDR3 reads CASSPPGDGNQPQHF. In nucleotides, the CDR3 is TGTGCCAGCAGCCCCCCTGGGGATGGCAATCAGCCCCAGCATTTT.